This T cell receptor beta chain was recorded in a study of cytomegalovirus exposure and HLA in healthy donors. Study conclusions and caveats: Some V segments (TRBV6-2 and TRBV6-3 among them) were excluded as indistinguishable. Reportedly, TCR beta sequences accurately predicted HLA-A and HLA-B alleles in most subjects. Most likely, a cluster of highly shared sequence variants arose as a sequencing artifact.

A word on this clone: Its antigen is not known.

The PCR contained 60 Vbeta and 13 Jbeta primers. Clones were read by immunoSEQ multiplex PCR, and TCRdb kept only the in-frame ones, dropping some. The top ten clones hold 1.1% to 1.5% of a sample with about 150,000 clones, 60% to 80% of them seen once. Unmatched junction bases numbered 6, after V lost 6 bases and J lost 0 bases. The V gene's germline CDR1 is MNHNS and CDR2 SASEGT. This CDR3 has 15 residues. This sequence originates from a woman aged 25 to 39 in good health and CMV-seronegative. Sequenced input: PBMCs. This rearrangement joins TRBV6-1 to TRBJ1-2; 8 nucleotides align to TRBD1. CDR3 loop: CASRGQGKANYGYTF. CDR3 DNA: TGTGCCAGCAGAGGACAGGGCAAAGCTAACTATGGCTACACCTTC.